This TCR beta chain comes out of a study of blood T cells in healthy people across ages. A second PCR of roughly 7 to 11 cycles used a sample-barcoded 5' primer and a J-beta primer mix. TCRdb re-derived calls from the 5' RACE reads in MiXCR, one entry per CDR3 protein. The profile shows 600,000 to 900,000 distinct CDR3 sequences, more than 25% of them singletons. This CDR3 has 13 amino acids. Trimming pared 10 bases from V and 5 bases from J, leaving 17 bases between. Germline CDR1 is SGHRS and CDR2 is YFSETQ. Findings and limits, study-wide: Diversity was estimated from one million T cells, and these estimates were considered underestimates. Naive CD4+ cell counts and diversity both ran higher in long-lived than in aged donors.

This clonotype was seen a few times. Its specificity is not known. The sample was also reused in another study, on T cells of mothers and their children.

V is TRBV5-1 and J is TRBJ2-3; the D gene could be TRBD1 or TRBD2 (5 bases each). The origin of this receptor is a boy aged 5-17 years in good health. The specimen sequenced was blood. The CDR3, as DNA: TGCGCCGGAGGACGGGGACCAGGAGATACGCAGTATTTT. Translation: CAGGRGPGDTQYF.